The 26 T cell receptor beta chains listed next were all sequenced from one sample in a study of T cell responses to AZD1222 COVID-19 vaccine. Profiling relied on immunoSEQ multiplex PCR, and the TCRdb table lists in-frame clones only, not all of them. Here the sample spans around 160,000 clones, about 92% being singletons. Source: peripheral blood, taken 28 days after the second AZD1222 dose. The receptors originated from an adult who received the AZD1222 COVID-19 vaccine.

The J gene is TRBJ1-6, the V gene TRBV28; no firm D call. The V end lost 5 bases, the J end lost 1 base, and 12 bases lay between the germline ends. Germline V gene sequence: CDR1 MDHEN, CDR2 SYDVKM. The CDR3 has 16 amino acids. The CDR3 is CASSPSWGSYNSPLHF. In nucleotides, the CDR3 is TGTGCCAGCAGTCCGTCATGGGGATCCTATAATTCACCCCTCCACTTT.

The rearrangement uses TRBV5-4 and TRBJ2-7; 7 bases match TRBD2. Germline CDR1 is SGHNT and CDR2 is YYREEE (reference sequence). This CDR3 has 17 residues. J was trimmed by 4 bases and V by 4 bases; bases with no gene match: 17. This CDR3 reads CASSHGGGEGLMYEQYF. CDR3 sequence (DNA): TGTGCCAGCAGCCATGGCGGAGGGGAGGGCCTAATGTACGAGCAGTACTTC.

The chain employs TRBV19 and TRBJ2-5; D is unclear. The V and J ends lost 0 bases and 5 bases respectively, with 7 bases between them. This CDR3 comprises 13 residues. Per germline, CDR1 LNHDA and CDR2 SQIVND (reference sequence). CDR3 DNA: TGTGCCAGTAGTATAGATCTTAGGGAGACCCAGTACTTC. This encodes CASSIDLRETQYF.

The chain couples TRBV6-5 to TRBJ2-5; 11 positions match TRBD2. The ends lost 10 bases at V and 1 base at J; junction bases unmatched: 5. Germline CDR1 MNHEY, CDR2 SVGAGI. The CDR3 sequence is 14 residues long. CDR3 sequence (DNA): TGTGCCACCAAGACTAGCGGGGTCCAAGAGACCCAGTACTTC. Its translation: CATKTSGVQETQYF.

In this sample, this clone turned up once. The chain combines TRBV2 with TRBJ2-1, with 9 bases matching TRBD2. This CDR3 has 15 amino acids. With V trimmed by 7 bases and J by 8 bases, 12 bases remained unmatched. Germline-derived CDR1 and CDR2 are SNHLY and FYNNEI. Here the CDR3 reads CASIPLAGGLDEQFF. The DNA for the CDR3 is TGTGCCAGCATTCCACTGGCGGGGGGGTTGGATGAGCAGTTCTTC.

The V gene is TRBV28, the J gene TRBJ1-5; maybe TRBD1 (5 bases). Trimming shortened V by 3 bases and J by 0 bases, and 9 bases separated the two germline ends. Germline V gene lookup returns CDR1 MDHEN and CDR2 SYDVKM. CDR3 length: 15 amino acids. The CDR3 nucleotides read TGTGCCAGCAGTTTGGGGGACTATAGCAATCAGCCCCAGCATTTT. It translates to CASSLGDYSNQPQHF.

This chain connects TRBV7-2 to TRBJ2-5; 14 bases match TRBD2. The V segment lost 6 bases and the J segment 2 bases; nucleotides outside the gene matches: 5. Germline V lookup: CDR1 SGHTA, CDR2 FQGNSA. The CDR3 is made up of 16 amino acids. The CDR3 coding sequence is TGTGCCAGCAGTTCCGGACTAGCGGGGGGACAAGAGACCCAGTACTTC. As protein: CASSSGLAGGQETQYF.

The rearrangement joins TRBV5-6 to TRBJ1-1; D is possibly TRBD1 (5 bases). V shed 7 bases and J shed 0 bases, with 10 bases lying between them. The CDR3 is made up of 13 amino acids. Germline lookup yields CDR1 SGHDT and CDR2 YYEEEE. CDR3 protein: CASGQGMNTEAFF. The DNA for the CDR3 is TGTGCCAGCGGCCAGGGCATGAACACTGAAGCTTTCTTT. The full variable domain, rest sourced from reference TRBV5-6 and TRBJ1-1, is DAGVTQSPTHLIKTRGQQVTLRCSPKSGHDTVSWYQQALGQGPQFIFQYYEEEERQRGNFPDRFSGHQFPNYSSELNVNALLLGDSALYLCASGQGMNTEAFFGQGTRLTVV.

For the CDR3, the DNA is TGTGCCAGCAGCCCCGGGGGGTCCCCCTACGAGCAGTACTTC. Its protein product is CASSPGGSPYEQYF. The V gene is TRBV3-1 (or the pseudogene TRBV3-2), the J gene TRBJ2-7; 7 bases are a match to TRBD2. This CDR3 is 14 amino acids long. V gave up 4 bases and J gave up 2 bases; unmatched junction bases: 5. Germline lookup yields CDR1 LGHDT and CDR2 YNNKEL (reference sequence).

The J gene is TRBJ2-7, the V gene TRBV5-6; the D gene is possibly TRBD2 (5 bases). Per germline, CDR1 SGHDT and CDR2 YYEEEE. With 2 bases removed from V and 4 bases from J, the gap between germline ends came to 7 bases. CDR3 length: 12 amino acids. The CDR3 is CASSLGRYEQYF. DNA for the CDR3: TGTGCCAGCAGCTTAGGGAGATACGAGCAGTACTTC.

The V and J genes are TRBV7-9 and TRBJ2-1; 11 nucleotides align to TRBD1. Germline lookup yields CDR1 SEHNR and CDR2 FQNEAQ (reference sequence). CDR3 length: 17 residues. Trimming took 5 bases from V and 5 from J; bases not matched to a gene: 11. CDR3 region: CASSPPLRGQGDNEQFF. CDR3 DNA: TGTGCCAGCAGCCCCCCCCTCCGGGGACAGGGGGACAATGAGCAGTTCTTC.

This clone is a singleton in its sample. The CDR3 DNA reads TGTGCCAGCAGTACTCAGACAGGGGGTACAACTAATGAAAAACTGTTTTTT. This codes for CASSTQTGGTTNEKLFF. V gene TRBV28 combines with J gene TRBJ1-4, with TRBD1 identical over 9 bases. The CDR3 consists of 17 residues. Germline values: CDR1 MDHEN, CDR2 SYDVKM. Trimming removed 5 bases from V and 0 bases from J; junction bases left unmatched: 7.

This chain joins TRBV6-5 and TRBJ1-1; TRBD1 aligns across 7 bases. Per germline, CDR1 MNHEY and CDR2 SVGAGI. J gave up 3 bases and V 7 bases, and 5 bases lay outside the gene matches. The CDR3 runs 13 residues. CDR3: CASTYQGDTEAFF. CDR3 sequence (DNA): TGTGCCAGCACTTATCAGGGGGACACTGAAGCTTTCTTT.

V gene TRBV14 combines with J gene TRBJ1-1; TRBD1 is a possible D gene (5 bases). V shed 4 bases and J shed 0 bases, with 27 bases lying between them. This CDR3 contains 20 residues. CDR1 and CDR2 (germline): SGHDN, FVKESK. The CDR3 protein is CASSPSPRTTFPQLNTEAFF. Written as DNA, the CDR3 is TGTGCCAGCAGCCCGTCCCCCCGGACAACTTTTCCCCAGCTGAACACTGAAGCTTTCTTT.

The chain joins TRBV25-1 to TRBJ2-7, with TRBD1 as a possible D gene (5 bases). CDR1 is MGHDK, CDR2 SYGVNS, per germline. V was cut by 1 base and J by 1 base, with 8 bases left in between. The length of the CDR3 is 14 residues. This chain's CDR3 is CASSEWGQSYEQYF. For the CDR3, the DNA is TGTGCCAGCAGTGAATGGGGCCAGTCCTACGAGCAGTACTTC.

The chain uses TRBV10-2 and TRBJ2-5; 7 bases align to TRBD2. The CDR3 is made up of 14 amino acids. Germline CDR1 and CDR2: WSHSY and SAAADI. V trimming: 8 bases; J trimming: 5 bases; junction bases outside the gene matches: 11. The CDR3 here is CASCVNWGGETQYF. The DNA for the CDR3 is TGCGCCAGCTGTGTAAACTGGGGGGGGGAGACCCAGTACTTC.

This clone is a singleton in its sample. V and J are TRBV27 and TRBJ1-1; D call uncertain. Germline V gives CDR1 MNHEY, CDR2 SMNVEV (reference sequence). This CDR3 has 13 amino acids. The V end was cut by 10 bases, the J end by 2 bases, with 14 bases between. The CDR3 reads CATFRGANTEAFF. The CDR3 DNA follows: TGTGCCACCTTTCGAGGAGCAAACACTGAAGCTTTCTTT.

The chain employs TRBV28 and TRBJ2-7; the D gene is possibly TRBD2 (6 bases). The CDR3 consists of 17 residues. Germline CDR1 and CDR2: MDHEN and SYDVKM. V lost 5 bases and J 5 bases, leaving 25 bases between the germline ends. The CDR3 loop is CASSLPLGAGTLNEQYF. CDR3 nucleotides: TGTGCCAGCAGTCTGCCCCTTGGGGCAGGGACTTTGAACGAGCAGTACTTC.

This clone has only a few counts. The CDR3 loop reads CASSPPRQSGNTIYF. CDR3 sequence (DNA): TGTGCCAGCAGCCCGCCCCGGCAATCTGGAAACACCATATATTTT. V is TRBV7-2 and J is TRBJ1-3; D remains unclear. Germline CDR1 SGHTA, CDR2 FQGNSA. V was trimmed by 5 bases and J by 1 base, leaving 12 bases between them. CDR3 length equals 15 residues. The full variable domain, with the rest looked up from reference TRBV7-2 and TRBJ1-3, is GAGVSQSPSNKVTEKGKDVELRCDPISGHTALYWYRQSLGQGLEFLIYFQGNSAPDKSGLPSDRFSAERTGGSVSTLTIQRTQQEDSAVYLCASSPPRQSGNTIYFGEGSWLTVV.

V gene TRBV14 combines with J gene TRBJ2-1; 10 positions agree with TRBD1. The CDR3 length is 18 residues. Germline assignment: CDR1 SGHDN and CDR2 FVKESK. V was pared by 4 bases and J by 1 base, with 10 bases of the junction left unmatched. CDR3 sequence reads: CASSPQGQGVGSYNEQFF. CDR3 DNA sequence: TGTGCCAGCAGCCCCCAAGGACAGGGGGTAGGATCCTACAATGAGCAGTTCTTC. The whole variable domain, remainder taken from reference TRBV14 and TRBJ2-1, is EAGVTQFPSHSVIEKGQTVTLRCDPISGHDNLYWYRRVMGKEIKFLLHFVKESKQDESGMPNNRFLAERTGGTYSTLKVQPAELEDSGVYFCASSPQGQGVGSYNEQFFGPGTRLTVL.

The chain employs TRBV9 and TRBJ2-7, with D unresolved. CDR3 length: 14 amino acids. Looked up from germline, CDR1 is SGDLS and CDR2 is YYNGEE. Between the trimmed V and J ends, which lost 4 bases and 3 bases, there was a span of 14 bases. In DNA, the CDR3 is TGTGCCAGCAGCCCTGGATTGGTCGGCTACGAGCAGTACTTC. The encoded protein is CASSPGLVGYEQYF.

The chain combines TRBV2 with TRBJ1-5; 9 nucleotides match TRBD1. The CDR3 length is 13 residues. J lost 14 bases, V lost 1 base, and 6 bases had no gene match. Germline loops: CDR1 SNHLY, CDR2 FYNNEI. CDR3 protein: CASSEGPRQGEHF. CDR3 sequence (DNA): TGTGCCAGCAGTGAAGGGCCGAGACAGGGGGAGCATTTT.

The chain links TRBV28 to TRBJ1-2, with D tentatively TRBD1 (5 bases). V dropped 3 bases and J dropped 3 bases, with 8 bases sitting between them. The CDR3 covers 13 residues. Germline V gene lookup returns CDR1 MDHEN and CDR2 SYDVKM. CDR3 in DNA: TGTGCCAGCAGTTTTGGGGGTGACTATGGCTACACCTTC. Translating gives CASSFGGDYGYTF.

The V and J genes are TRBV4-3 and TRBJ1-5; 7 bases are shared with TRBD1. CDR3 length equals 16 residues. Germline CDR1 is LGHNA and CDR2 is YSLEER. The ends lost 0 bases at V and 0 bases at J; junction bases unmatched: 2. Written as DNA, the CDR3 is TGCGCCAGCAGCCAAGACCGACAGGGTAGCAATCAGCCCCAGCATTTT. The encoded protein is CASSQDRQGSNQPQHF.

The rearrangement uses TRBV30 and TRBJ1-5; D call uncertain. This CDR3 has 15 residues. CDR1 is GTSNPN, CDR2 SVGIG, per germline (reference sequence). The V end was cut by 0 bases, the J end by 1 base, with 10 bases between. In DNA, the CDR3 is TGTGCCTGGAGTGTCGGGGTTTCGAGCAATCAGCCCCAGCATTTT. It is translated as CAWSVGVSSNQPQHF.

The V call is TRBV6-5, the J call TRBJ1-1; TRBD1 agrees at 7 bases. In germline, CDR1 is MNHEY, CDR2 SVGAGI. The CDR3 spans 14 residues. V lost 7 bases and J lost 5; bases outside the gene matches: 10. Here the CDR3 reads CASTPETGITEAFF. CDR3 DNA: TGTGCCAGCACCCCCGAGACAGGGATAACTGAAGCTTTCTTT.